This T cell receptor (beta chain) was retrieved from a study of cytomegalovirus exposure and HLA in healthy donors (dated by TCRdb to 2017 to 2019). For the wider study: An earlier analysis of 550 to 700 of the donors reported approximately 290 Gb of sequence data and roughly 110 million unique TCR beta sequences from about 200 million T cells. An early release covering just under 650 HLA-typed donors comprised approximately 300 gigabases of sequencing data and approximately 85 million unique TCR sequences. The genetic ancestry cluster associated with self-reported Caucasian donors included 81% of the roughly 400 genotyped donors. The study aimed to test whether cataloging public T cell receptors could reveal signatures of past pathogen exposure. The study used immunosequencing to profile the T cell repertoires of some 600 subjects and linked those repertoires to cytomegalovirus serostatus. Along with the roughly 670-subject first cohort, a separate validation cohort of 120 different subjects was used. High-throughput TCR immunosequencing, statistical association of individual TCRs with disease status, and machine learning were combined to predict cytomegalovirus infection status. A later analysis re-analyzed previously published TCR beta repertoires from hundreds of donors and added high-resolution HLA genotyping to study TCR occurrence patterns. Rather than drawing on any new phenotypic data, the later analysis identified candidate immune exposures from TCR beta sequences and the way those sequences occurred across donors. An earlier analysis of approximately 580 of the donors used high-throughput TCR beta sequencing to judge whether each TCR beta V gene segment behaved as functional or pseudogenic. Donor age, sex, ethnicity and CMV serostatus were compiled together with the repertoire data. A later genetic analysis used genome-wide SNP genotypes for about 60% of the 666 donors, treating that subset as a discovery cohort. Every repertoire in the discovery cohort had been generated on one and the same sequencing platform. Class I and class II HLA loci were covered by the typing at four-digit resolution. Typing coverage differed by locus: A, B, C, DRB1 and DQB1 were typed in about 629-640 donors, DQA1 in about 550, DPA1 in 606, and DPB1 in approximately 450. Because of strong linkage in the cohort, four or five DR-DQ haplotypes were treated as single units for association and clustering. Among 350 to 400 genotyped donors of the cohort, an average of approximately 230,000 unique TCR beta nucleotide sequences were sequenced per donor, approximately 20% of them non-productive.

Library preparation used the immunoSEQ multiplex PCR assay. A mixture of 60 forward primers for TCR Vbeta segments and 13 reverse primers for TCR Jbeta segments was used in the multiplex PCR. The CDR3 region of rearranged TCR beta genes was amplified from genomic DNA by a multiplex PCR assay. Amplified TCR beta libraries were sequenced as 87-base-pair reads on the Illumina HiSeq System. In the source study's methods: A later analysis counted 65 million to 90 million unique TCR beta chains across the 650 to 800 repertoires, and around 9.9 million of these chains were shared by at least two donors. Raw reads were error-corrected and collapsed into unique sequences by a nearest-neighbor algorithm in which closely related sequences were merged to remove PCR and sequencing errors. CDR3 sequences were aligned to IMGT reference sequences to assign V, D and J gene segments. For a sequence to be retained, a match of at least six nucleotides was required to both a V gene segment and a J gene segment. Rearrangements were called productive when the CDR3 lacked stop codons and stayed in frame with V and J; all others were non-productive. CDR3 was defined by IMGT convention, running from the second conserved V-encoded cysteine to the conserved J-encoded phenylalanine. The earlier analysis of about 620 of the donors excluded sequences that lacked an unambiguous match to a single V gene segment. In an earlier analysis of approximately 590 of the donors, V segments were called functional above 56.7% productive rearrangements and were called segregating when the between-donor standard deviation exceeded 5%. A statistical classification framework was developed to diagnose cytomegalovirus status using the catalog of TCR beta chain sequences. In a later analysis, TCR nucleotide sequences were compared against IMGT/GENE-DB human TR gene sequences so that V and J genes could be assigned. Using the TCRdist pipeline, a later analysis assigned CDR3 sequences along with most-parsimonious VDJ recombination scenarios. In a later analysis, each TCR beta chain was defined by its CDR3 amino acid sequence together with its V-gene family, and reads without a unique V-gene family were excluded. As a way to deal with suspected cross-contamination and a sequencing artifact, a later analysis dropped approximately 570 nucleotide sequences that were highly shared and had low generation probability. For each public chain, a later analysis derived a clonal expansion index from normalized ranks of inferred template counts within each repertoire. Generation probabilities in a later analysis came from a VDJ recombination model fitted to out-of-frame rearrangements, and those results were checked against IGoR. Hypergeometric tests were used in a later analysis to score TCR-TCR, TCR-HLA and TCR-CMV co-occurrence, with a repertoire-size bias correction applied to the TCR pairs. In a later analysis, false discovery rates were estimated by permuting HLA or CMV assignments 20 times. A later analysis grouped co-occurring TCRs with DBSCAN, adding TCRdist sequence similarity when clustering within HLA-allele-positive subsets. Co-occurrence clustering excluded repertoires with fewer than 30,000 or more than 120,000 public chains, plus five with anomalous nucleotide sharing. TCRdb holds this immuneACCESS table with in-frame rearrangements only. Some clones are missing; in checked studies, unresolved V genes explain under half, and the rest has no known cause. The DNA gave D and trimming, while V, J and clone size come from that table. This sample comprises about 120,000 clones, roughly 63% of them detected only once. Approximately 9.1% of the sample is in the top ten clones.

This clone is a singleton in its sample. It lacks a known antigen. No base qualities exist here, and no much larger clone lies one base off it. V is cut back by 5 bases and J by 2 bases, with 15 bases in the junction unmatched. The CDR3 contains 18 residues, cysteine and phenylalanine counted. The CDR3 DNA has 54 bases and is translated from base 1. Looking up the germline V gene (reference sequence) yields CDR1 LNHDA and CDR2 SQIVND. Broader findings and caveats from the paper: The only immune exposure information available for the cohort was CMV serostatus. Several of the top co-occurrence clusters appeared to be linked to parvovirus B19, influenza, CMV and Epstein-Barr virus, according to a later analysis. In an earlier analysis of some 640 of the donors, most TCR beta V segments were observed in productive rearrangements about 87% or about 30% of the time, broadly matching IMGT annotations. The study listed 150 to 200 TCR beta chains as associated with cytomegalovirus. According to a later analysis, TCR association rates differed among HLA loci, with DRB1 alleles showing the most associated TCRs and HLA-C alleles showing the fewest. An association between a missense DCLRE1C variant and V-gene and J-gene trimming of TCR beta chains was found in a later genetic analysis and replicated in an independent cohort. In a later genetic analysis, fewer N-insertions in productive TCRs were reported among donors in an Asian-associated ancestry cluster than the roughly 640-donor mean. While some public TCRs were present in many individuals, most TCR sequences turned up only very rarely across donors. The presence/absence analyses assumed that sequencing depth was roughly uniform across donors, and that assumption may not be true. A further reported finding was that TCR beta sequences accurately predicted the HLA-A and HLA-B alleles for most subjects in the first cohort. Because counts were too low, seventeen rarely observed V segments, including chromosome 9 orphons, were excluded from the earlier analysis of a few hundred of the donors. Only TCR beta chains were sequenced in this cohort, and the absence of alpha or paired-chain data limited detectable features. Because HLA typing was unavailable for some donors at each locus, only the typed subset was used in association tests. The 87-base-pair reads could not distinguish some IMGT-functional V segments, including TRBV6-2 and TRBV6-3, so those segments were excluded. A group of highly shared sequence variants was considered likely to be a technical artifact of the sequencing pipeline. The classifier was reported to diagnose cytomegalovirus status with high specificity and sensitivity in both the original cohort and the validation cohort. When HLA alleles, especially DR and DQ, strongly co-occurred, TCR associations were difficult to assign to individual alleles. In a later analysis, HLA-associated TCR beta chains showed more clonal expansion and lower generation probabilities than non-associated chains that were equally common. According to a later analysis, most CMV-associated TCR beta chains appeared to be HLA-restricted, and the HLA associations seemed to be driven largely by CMV exposure. Specific HLA alleles were associated with roughly 16,000 TCR beta sequences at a false discovery rate of 0.05 in a later analysis. Three of the identified cytomegalovirus-associated TCR beta chains were confirmed in vitro to be specific for cytomegalovirus antigens. Linkage disequilibrium might explain the correlated functional status among segregating V segments, but an unknown experimental factor could not be excluded. According to the authors, the approach could potentially be generalized to other disease states and immunological phenotypes.

The cohort comprised more than 550 healthy bone marrow donors. Cohort members were all nominally healthy when sampled, although unrecorded immune exposures were likely present. The donor tested CMV seropositive, placing the donor among the 289 seropositive members of the cohort. Each donor provided a peripheral blood sample, and peripheral blood mononuclear cells were used for TCR beta sequencing. The Qiagen DNeasy Blood Extraction Kit was used to extract genomic DNA from the blood cell samples. Specimen: PBMCs. This sequence originates from a middle-aged man in good health and CMV-seropositive. This chain is built from TRBV19 and TRBJ1-5, with TRBD1 identical over 7 junction bases. CDR3 sequence: CASSSIDRAVWGNQPQHF. The DNA sequence is as follows: TGTGCCAGTAGTTCCATCGACAGGGCAGTATGGGGCAATCAGCCCCAGCATTTT. Beyond the CDR3, the reference TRBV19 and TRBJ1-5 genes provide the residues; the full variable domain reads: DGGITQSPKYLFRKEGQNVTLSCEQNLNHDAMYWYRQDPGQGLRLIYYSQIVNDFQKGDIAEGYSVSREKKESFPLTVTSAQKNPTAFYLCASSSIDRAVWGNQPQHFGDGTRLSIL.